The 21 T cell receptor beta chains reported below all come from one sample, sequenced in a study of blood T cell repertoires in COVID-19. TCRdb keeps only in-frame clones here, not all; method: immunoSEQ multiplex PCR. The repertoire holds some 200,000 clones, with over 75% as singletons. The source material was peripheral blood. The receptors derive from a human donor in a cohort sampled during active COVID-19.

This clone has just a few counts. The chain recombines TRBV5-1 with TRBJ1-4; D uncertain. Germline CDR1 and CDR2: SGHRS and YFSETQ. This CDR3 comprises 13 residues. Trimming shortened V by 10 bases and J by 5 bases, and 15 bases separated the two germline ends. The chain's CDR3 is CAPQERKNEKLFF. In nucleotides, the CDR3 is TGCGCCCCCCAGGAAAGGAAGAATGAAAAACTGTTTTTT.

V and J are TRBV6-6 and TRBJ1-4; 7 bases match TRBD1. Germline V gene data show CDR1 as MNHNY and CDR2 as SVGAGI (reference sequence). The CDR3 consists of 16 residues. V shed 6 bases, J shed 6 bases, and the junction held 13 bases outside the gene matches. CDR3: CASSPGRGYFDEKLFF. In nucleotides, the CDR3 is TGTGCCAGCAGCCCCGGCAGGGGGTACTTTGATGAAAAACTGTTTTTT.

The CDR3 spells CASRDPSEVDGYTF. CDR3 bases: TGTGCCAGCCGCGACCCCTCCGAGGTCGATGGCTACACCTTC. The V gene is TRBV7-2, the J gene TRBJ1-2; D call uncertain. Looked up from germline, CDR1 is SGHTA and CDR2 is FQGNSA. CDR3 length: 14 residues. V was clipped by 8 bases and J by 6 bases, with 19 bases between them.

This clone was observed a single time. The rearrangement uses TRBV20-1 and TRBJ2-1; 8 positions agree with TRBD2. J lost 9 bases, V lost 3 bases, and 10 bases had no gene match. Germline-derived CDR1 and CDR2 are DFQATT and SNEGSKA (reference sequence). This CDR3 region has 14 residues. For the CDR3, the DNA is TGCAGTGCTAGTGACAGCGGGGGAACCGGTGAGCAGTTCTTC. Protein product: CSASDSGGTGEQFF.

As regards this clone: One end of the junction does not line up with germline, which may come from a read error. J is TRBJ2-7 and V is TRBV7-7; maybe TRBD2 (6 bases). Germline values: CDR1 SSHAT, CDR2 FNYEAQ (reference sequence). The CDR3 consists of 13 residues. Written as DNA, the CDR3 is TGTGCTAGCAGCACAACCCACGGGGGCGAGCAGTACTTC. Amino acid sequence: CASSTTHGGEQYF.

V and J are TRBV15 and TRBJ2-3, with 7 bases that match TRBD2. The germline CDR1 and CDR2 sequences are LNHNV and YYDKDF (reference sequence). Germline trimming cut 2 bases from V and 0 bases from J; bases unmatched to any gene: 2. The CDR3 length is 15 residues. The CDR3 loop is CATSRHSGSTDTQYF. The CDR3 DNA sequence: TGTGCCACCAGCAGACATAGCGGGAGCACAGATACGCAGTATTTT.

This clone was picked up a small number of times. The V call is TRBV10-3, the J call TRBJ2-3; D unresolved. Germline CDR1 is ENHRY and CDR2 is SYGVKD. V lost 7 bases and J lost 0, with 8 bases in between. This CDR3 spans 13 amino acids. The CDR3 DNA sequence: TGTGCCATCAAAACTACTAGCACAGATACGCAGTATTTT. Translating it yields CAIKTTSTDTQYF.

CDR3 loop: CASSIGGATEAFF. The DNA of the CDR3 is TGTGCCAGTAGTATCGGGGGGGCAACTGAAGCTTTCTTT. The chain joins TRBV19 to TRBJ1-1; tentative D call: TRBD1 (6 bases). The V gene lost 3 bases and the J gene lost 5 bases, with 10 bases spanning the gap. CDR3 length equals 13 residues. Germline CDR1 is LNHDA and CDR2 is SQIVND (reference sequence). The variable domain in full, with the rest retrieved from reference TRBV19 and TRBJ1-1, is DGGITQSPKYLFRKEGQNVTLSCEQNLNHDAMYWYRQDPGQGLRLIYYSQIVNDFQKGDIAEGYSVSREKKESFPLTVTSAQKNPTAFYLCASSIGGATEAFFGQGTRLTVV.

The V gene is TRBV5-4, the J gene TRBJ1-5, with TRBD1 as a possible D gene (6 bases). Trimming shortened V by 1 base and J by 1 base, and 9 bases separated the two germline ends. There are 15 residues in the CDR3. Germline V gives CDR1 SGHNT, CDR2 YYREEE (reference sequence). The CDR3 loop is CASSLQGTSNQPQHF. CDR3 coding DNA: TGTGCCAGCAGCTTGCAGGGGACGAGCAATCAGCCCCAGCATTTT.

J is TRBJ2-7 and V is TRBV19; 10 bases map to TRBD1. This CDR3 has 14 residues. CDR1 LNHDA and CDR2 SQIVND come from the germline V gene (reference sequence). Trimming took 6 bases from V and 3 from J; bases not matched to a gene: 5. Written as DNA, the CDR3 is TGTGCCAGTAGCGATCGGACAGGGGGCTACGAGCAGTACTTC. It translates to CASSDRTGGYEQYF.

The chain has TRBV28 and TRBJ1-5; 10 nucleotides align to TRBD1. The germline CDR1 and CDR2 sequences are MDHEN and SYDVKM. V shed 0 bases and J 7 bases; nucleotides not matched to a gene: 9. The CDR3 is made up of 17 amino acids. DNA of the CDR3: TGTGCCAGCAGTTTATGGCCGGGACAGGGGTACGGGCAGCCCCAGCATTTT. This sequence encodes CASSLWPGQGYGQPQHF.

The chain joins TRBV20-1 to TRBJ2-5; D might be TRBD2 (5 bases). CDR1 is DFQATT, CDR2 SNEGSKA, per germline (reference sequence). This CDR3 region has 11 residues. CDR3 sequence: CSRRRRETQYF. The CDR3, as DNA: TGCAGCCGGCGGAGGAGAGAGACCCAGTACTTC.

The J gene is TRBJ1-1, the V gene TRBV5-5; D call uncertain. The CDR3 length is 14 residues. V lost 0 bases to trimming and J lost 5 bases, with 11 bases between them. Germline V gene lookup returns CDR1 SGHKS and CDR2 YYEKEE (reference sequence). The CDR3 is CASSLGPGGTEAFF. Written as DNA, the CDR3 is TGTGCCAGCAGCTTGGGACCCGGCGGGACTGAAGCTTTCTTT.

The CDR3 sequence is CASSMVGQNAYGYTF. CDR3 nucleotides: TGTGCCAGTAGTATGGTGGGACAGAACGCGTATGGCTACACCTTC. The chain joins TRBV19 to TRBJ1-2; 7 nucleotides match TRBD1. V lost 3 bases, J lost 5 bases, and 9 bases stayed unmatched. This CDR3 spans 15 amino acids. In germline, CDR1 is LNHDA, CDR2 SQIVND (reference sequence).

The chain couples TRBV7-2 to TRBJ2-5, with 8 bases matching TRBD2. V dropped 3 bases and J dropped 5; count of bases not matched to a gene: 5. This CDR3 region has 14 residues. The germline V gene has CDR1 SGHTA and CDR2 FQGNSA. CDR3 in amino acids: CASSFGGGTETQYF. CDR3 sequence (DNA): TGTGCCAGCAGCTTCGGGGGGGGCACCGAGACCCAGTACTTC.

The gene calls are TRBV7-2 and TRBJ1-5; weak D call: TRBD1 (6 bases). Germline V lookup: CDR1 SGHTA, CDR2 FQGNSA. CDR3 length equals 12 residues. Trimming stripped 5 bases from V and 7 bases from J, with 9 bases between. The CDR3 loop is CASSEQGQPQHF. As DNA, the CDR3 is TGTGCCAGCAGCGAACAGGGACAGCCCCAGCATTTT.

This clone has only one observation. The J gene is TRBJ1-2, the V gene TRBV6-6, with D unclear. This CDR3 spans 12 amino acids. Germline CDR1 is MNHNY and CDR2 is SVGAGI (reference sequence). Trimming removed 4 bases at V and 4 bases at J, with 7 bases between. The CDR3 nucleotides read TGTGCCAGCAGTTTCACAATCTATGGCTACACCTTC. Translating gives CASSFTIYGYTF.

The gene calls are TRBV9 and TRBJ1-1; 9 nucleotides line up with TRBD1. V was clipped by 2 bases and J by 5 bases; unmatched bases: 13. The length of the CDR3 is 17 residues. CDR1 SGDLS and CDR2 YYNGEE come from the germline V gene. CDR3 in DNA: TGTGCCAGCAGCGTCGGACTAACAGGGGGCGAAGAGACTGAAGCTTTCTTT. Translated, it gives CASSVGLTGGEETEAFF. The entire variable domain, with the rest obtained from reference TRBV9 and TRBJ1-1, is as follows: DSGVTQTPKHLITATGQRVTLRCSPRSGDLSVYWYQQSLDQGLQFLIQYYNGEERAKGNILERFSAQQFPDLHSELNLSSLELGDSALYFCASSVGLTGGEETEAFFGQGTRLTVV.

The chain carries TRBV7-2 and TRBJ1-4; 8 bases agree with TRBD1. In germline, CDR1 is SGHTA, CDR2 FQGNSA. CDR3 length equals 15 residues. J was trimmed by 5 bases and V by 5 bases; bases with no gene match: 7. In DNA form, the CDR3 reads TGTGCCAGCAGCAAGGACAGGGCCGGGAATGAAAAACTGTTTTTT. This codes for CASSKDRAGNEKLFF.

This clone turned up a few times. The gene calls are TRBV10-3 and TRBJ1-2; TRBD1 aligns across 8 bases. V lost 7 bases and J lost 4; bases outside the gene matches: 8. Germline CDR1 and CDR2: ENHRY and SYGVKD. The CDR3 loop spans 14 amino acids. CDR3 amino acids: CAITPGGQAYGYTF. The CDR3 DNA is TGTGCCATCACCCCGGGGGGACAGGCCTATGGCTACACCTTC.

The rearrangement joins TRBV5-1 to TRBJ2-7, with D maybe TRBD2 (6 bases). The V gene's germline CDR1 is SGHRS and CDR2 YFSETQ. V was pared by 0 bases and J by 1 base, with 11 bases between. CDR3 length: 15 residues. CDR3 protein: CASSLGRGTSYEQYF. The CDR3 region has the DNA TGCGCCAGCAGCTTGGGGCGGGGAACGTCCTACGAGCAGTACTTC.